This T cell receptor beta chain derives from a study of blood T cell repertoires in COVID-19. TCRdb keeps only in-frame clones here, not all; method: immunoSEQ multiplex PCR. The sample includes roughly 210,000 clones, 80% to 90% seen only once; the top ten take about 10%. The CDR3 totals 15 residues. Trimming stripped 1 base from V and 1 base from J, with 7 bases between. CDR1 and CDR2 (germline): SGHTA, FQGTGA. The sample consisted of peripheral blood. This TCR came from a woman of 80 years or more with COVID-19, enrolled during active disease. The V gene is TRBV7-3, the J gene TRBJ2-2; possible D gene TRBD2, 6 bases. This CDR3 is CASSLIGGNTGELFF. The CDR3 region has the DNA TGTGCCAGCAGCTTAATCGGGGGGAACACCGGGGAGCTGTTTTTT.